These T cell receptor beta chains were read from a single sample in a study of post-analysis software for immune sequencing data. TCRdb itself ran the PCR reads through MiXCR, one entry per CDR3 protein. The data show about 400,000 distinct CDR3 sequences, 30% to 45% seen once. The sample taken for sequencing was blood. These receptor sequences come from a girl aged 10 to 17 with multiple sclerosis. CDR3s leave out the opening cysteine and the closing phenylalanine or tryptophan. Fields, in order: V gene, D gene, J gene, clone size, CDR3 protein. D genes are given only for firm matches. Some rows have no size entry. The others give once, few or many, or a class for an expanded clone.

v_call: TRBV5-1; d_call: TRBD1; j_call: TRBJ2-5; clone_size: .; cdr3_aa: ASSYGTVQETQY
v_call: TRBV7-2; d_call: .; j_call: TRBJ2-1; clone_size: few; cdr3_aa: ASSFRLAGSNEQF
v_call: TRBV12-3/TRBV12-4; d_call: TRBD1; j_call: TRBJ2-5; clone_size: few; cdr3_aa: ASSADRGNEQY
v_call: TRBV12-3/TRBV12-4; d_call: .; j_call: TRBJ2-3; clone_size: .; cdr3_aa: ASSLRETTDTQY
v_call: TRBV25-1; d_call: TRBD1; j_call: TRBJ2-1; clone_size: .; cdr3_aa: ASKGASSYNEQF
v_call: TRBV6-1; d_call: TRBD1; j_call: TRBJ2-7; clone_size: .; cdr3_aa: ASSSPTGRGLSYEQY
v_call: TRBV12-3/TRBV12-4; d_call: TRBD1; j_call: TRBJ1-5; clone_size: .; cdr3_aa: ASSLSRGRDQPQH
v_call: TRBV9; d_call: .; j_call: TRBJ2-5; clone_size: .; cdr3_aa: ASSVGRLGQETQY
v_call: TRBV11-2; d_call: .; j_call: TRBJ2-1; clone_size: .; cdr3_aa: ASSSLGPNEQF
v_call: TRBV28; d_call: TRBD1; j_call: TRBJ2-7; clone_size: .; cdr3_aa: ASSSGTAREQY
v_call: TRBV5-1; d_call: TRBD1; j_call: TRBJ2-7; clone_size: once; cdr3_aa: ASSLGQGDSYEQY
v_call: TRBV7-2; d_call: .; j_call: TRBJ1-2; clone_size: few; cdr3_aa: ASSLGYRNYGYT
v_call: TRBV12-3/TRBV12-4; d_call: TRBD1; j_call: TRBJ1-2; clone_size: few; cdr3_aa: ASSLTGGPIGYT
v_call: TRBV7-8; d_call: .; j_call: TRBJ1-5; clone_size: .; cdr3_aa: ASSPGRGINSQPQH
v_call: TRBV6-5; d_call: .; j_call: TRBJ1-1; clone_size: .; cdr3_aa: ASSYGSGNTEAF
v_call: TRBV12-3/TRBV12-4; d_call: .; j_call: TRBJ2-5; clone_size: many; cdr3_aa: ASSLVRGPSETQY
v_call: TRBV20-1; d_call: TRBD1; j_call: TRBJ1-6; clone_size: .; cdr3_aa: SARKGQDNSPLH
v_call: TRBV6-5; d_call: .; j_call: TRBJ2-1; clone_size: many; cdr3_aa: ASSYSARVLNNEQF
v_call: TRBV7-3; d_call: TRBD1; j_call: TRBJ2-2; clone_size: .; cdr3_aa: ASRTGDTGELF
v_call: TRBV29-1; d_call: TRBD1; j_call: .; clone_size: few; cdr3_aa: SAGDRGYSEQY
v_call: TRBV25-1; d_call: .; j_call: TRBJ1-3; clone_size: .; cdr3_aa: ASQGFSGNTIY
v_call: TRBV4-3; d_call: .; j_call: TRBJ2-5; clone_size: .; cdr3_aa: ASSQDVGETQY